This section outlines one T cell receptor (beta chain) sequence together with its context. Its antigen is not yet known. Per-nucleotide qualities are absent, and no much larger clonotype sits a single base away. A patient counted as having stable Graves' hyperthyroidism if no progression to ophthalmopathy occurred over 18 months of follow-up. Hyperthyroidism patients were newly diagnosed, had a disease duration of under 2 months, and were aged 18 to 65 years. Any patient with an uncontrolled infection, another autoimmune disease, pregnancy or lactation was excluded. Clinical symptoms, serum thyroxine and TRAb, thyroid ultrasound, and orbital computed tomography formed the basis for the diagnoses. Ficoll-Paque density gradient centrifugation was used to isolate PBMCs from 8.5 to 10 ml of fresh peripheral blood. Trizol reagent was used to extract total RNA, and RNA quality was then checked on an Agilent 2100 Bioanalyzer.

Counted from cysteine to phenylalanine, this CDR3 has 13 amino acids. Only the CDR3 portion is preserved as DNA: 39 bases, with reading frame beginning at the first base. V drops 5 bases and J drops 7 bases, leaving 15 bases in between. The germline V gene gives CDR1 as SGHTA and CDR2 as FQGTGA. These data are taken from a study of T cells in Graves' hyperthyroidism and ophthalmopathy (dated by TCRdb to about 2019). At the level of the whole study: Peripheral blood was sampled at the time of initial diagnosis, prior to any treatment. TCR V-J signatures able to tell the groups apart were searched for in a discovery cohort of 90 to 100 patients, of whom 43 had Graves' ophthalmopathy and under 65 had stable Graves' hyperthyroidism. Prospective prediction of ophthalmopathy was tested in an independent validation cohort consisting of roughly 20 hyperthyroidism patients and approximately 16 patients who later progressed to ophthalmopathy. The approximately 95 discovery patients were divided at random into training and test sets in a 7:3 ratio. Thyroid tissue and blood T-cell repertoires from about six Graves' hyperthyroidism patients were also compared in the study. After sampling, hyperthyroidism patients received methimazole starting at 30 mg daily, and ophthalmopathy patients received high-dose intravenous methylprednisolone. TCR Vbeta CDR3 sequencing of 140 or so peripheral blood samples (over 40 ophthalmopathy, 75 hyperthyroidism and approximately 17 progressor patients) is reported in the paper.

The TCR beta CDR3 regions were amplified from RNA transcripts. The TCR CDR3 was subjected to a first round of RT-PCR using the HTBI primer set and the Qiagen OneStep RT-PCR kit. The libraries were constructed in a second round of multiplex PCR and then size-selected and purified. Sequencing of the libraries was done on an Illumina HiSeq2000 using paired-end 100 bp reads. For the original study's pipeline: SOAPnuke was used to process the raw data, throwing out any read that contained adapters or uncalled bases, had a mean Phred below 15, or lacked an exact constant-primer or identifier match. COPE v1.2.5 was used to merge high-quality paired reads, and clonotypes were defined as unique nucleotide sequences. Clonotypes were aligned to IMGT TRBV, TRBD and TRBJ reference segments using MiTCR v1.1. Analysis was restricted to V-J combinations with a frequency above 0.0001, which covered about 99% of repertoires. A TCS score was defined as the ratio of F50 (clonal expansion) to E x V (chaos), with BLOSUM62-based TCRdist applied between CDR3 peptides within each V-J. Welch's t-statistics and random forest reduced 500 to 650 V-J features to 13, which were used in a naive Bayes classifier (R e1071). Through fastp at Q25 and MiXCR, TCRdb rebuilt clones from the public reads, retaining in-frame beta chains. Each CDR3 protein gets just one entry, which takes the most common genes and DNA from the rows behind it. TCRdb, not the original authors, processed these V and J calls. The sample has 500,000 to 750,000 distinct CDR3 sequences on record, 15% to 17% of them singletons. The biggest ten clones account for about 7% of the sample.

What the work shows at the level of the full study, not this receptor alone: In cross-validation, a model built on a 13 V-J signature told ophthalmopathy apart from stable hyperthyroidism with roughly 87% sensitivity and about 81% specificity, and in testing the same model reached 80%/75%. No statistical method was used to fix the sample size in advance, and group allocation was not hidden from the investigators. Most expanded thyroid clonotypes (frequency above 0.001) were also detected in blood, suggesting blood repertoires may reflect thyroid immune responses. In validation, the model predicted progression to ophthalmopathy a median of about 5.9 months before onset, with about 71% sensitivity and about 75% specificity.

The TCR originated in a young woman with Graves' hyperthyroidism. The sequence joins TRBV7-3 to TRBJ2-7; the D gene assignment is ambiguous. The sample was blood. The nucleotides are TGTGCCAGCAGCCCTACTTGGGGTTATGAGCAGTACTTC. It translates as CASSPTWGYEQYF.